These 21 T cell receptor gamma chains originate from one sample sequenced in a study of γδ T cells in repeated Plasmodium falciparum infection. Bulk repertoires came from Vgamma9/Vdelta2+ or Vdelta2-negative gammadelta T cells flow-sorted from PBMC. TCRdb fed the multiplex PCR reads into CATT to redo clone calling. This table has around 14,000 gamma-chain clones, about 1.5% appearing once. Material: gamma-delta T cells from blood. The source of these receptors is a pool of human donors (malaria-infected and uninfected, not separated).

There are many counts of this clone. TCRdb's listed protein matches a much larger clone and diverges from this DNA's translation at residue 10, likely through a read error; the protein shown comes from the DNA. This chain connects TRGV8 to TRGJ1 or TRGJ2. The germline CDR1 and CDR2 sequences are VENAVY and YDSYNSRV. This CDR3 is built from 13 residues. The CDR3 DNA follows: TGTGCCACCTGGGATAGGCGACGTTATAATAAACTCTTT. It is translated as CATWDRRRYNKLF.

This clone occurred many times. This DNA's translation and the protein TCRdb lists, from a much larger clone, do not match at residue 3, likely due to a read error; the protein shown is translated from the DNA. V and J are TRGV5 and TRGJ1 or TRGJ2. Germline matching of the DNA provided the J gene here, since TCRdb leaves it blank. The CDR3 is 13 residues long. Germline lookup yields CDR1 VINAFY and CDR2 YDVSNSKD. CDR3 DNA: TGTGCCATCTGGGACGGTGGAGGGTATAAGAAACTCTTT. Translating gives CAIWDGGGYKKLF.

This clone was seen ten or more times. Since a far larger clone is one base different, this is likely a read error. In the same sample, other DNA sequences code for this CDR3. The chain uses TRGV3 and TRGJ1 or TRGJ2. Per the germline V gene, CDR1 is VTNTFY and CDR2 is YDVSTARD (reference sequence). There are 13 residues in the CDR3. The CDR3 here is CATWDKYYYKKLF. The CDR3 DNA sequence: TGTGCCACCTGGGACAAATATTATTATAAGAAGCTCTTT.

Worth noting for this clone: TCRdb has a much larger clone's protein, which differs at residue 5 from the translation of this DNA, likely because of a read error; what is shown is the protein translated from the DNA. The rearrangement uses TRGV4 and TRGJ1 or TRGJ2. Here the J gene was assigned by germline matching of the DNA, as TCRdb has none. From germline, CDR1 is EGSTGY and CDR2 YDSYTSSV. Unmatched junction bases numbered 7, after V lost 6 bases and J lost 2 bases. The CDR3 is made up of 13 amino acids. The CDR3 sequence is CATWCRDYYKKLF. In DNA form, the CDR3 reads TGTGCCACCTGGTGCCGCGATTATTATAAGAAACTCTTT.

Comment on this clone: TCRdb lists the protein of a much larger clone for this DNA, which differs at residue 6, so this is likely a read error; the protein given here is translated from the DNA itself. This chain uses TRGV8 with TRGJ1 or TRGJ2. J lost 9 bases, V lost 5 bases, and 7 bases had no gene match. Germline assignment: CDR1 VENAVY and CDR2 YDSYNSRV. The CDR3 length is 11 residues. The CDR3 reads CATWAMVKKLF. Here the CDR3 DNA reads TGTGCCACCTGGGCCATGGTTAAGAAACTCTTT.

This clone has ten or more counts. TCRdb assigns this DNA the protein of a much larger clone, which departs from its translation at residue 11; this likely reflects a read error, and the protein shown comes from translating the DNA. The chain joins TRGV9 to TRGJ1 or TRGJ2. Assignment of the J gene here rests on matching the DNA to germline, because TCRdb gives none. The CDR3 is 14 amino acids. CDR1 GITISATS and CDR2 ISYDGTV come from the germline V gene (reference sequence). This CDR3 is CALWDPIFYYEKLF. CDR3 nucleotides: TGTGCCTTGTGGGACCCAATTTTCTATTATGAGAAACTCTTT.

This clone has only a few counts. It differs at one base from a far larger clone, so likely a read error. Other DNA sequences in the same sample also yield this CDR3. This chain joins TRGV4 and TRGJP1. TCRdb does not report a J gene; here it was assigned by matching the DNA to germline references. The CDR3 runs 18 residues. Germline V CDR1 and CDR2: EGSTGY, YDSYTSSV. With 1 base clipped from V and 3 bases from J, the junction kept 14 bases outside the gene matches. DNA of the CDR3: TGTGCCACCTGGGATGGAACTCCTTTAATGGCCACTGGTTGGTTCAAGATATTT. Amino acid sequence: CATWDGTPLMATGWFKIF.

This clone was counted a few times. A read error likely explains why the TCRdb protein, taken from a much larger clone, differs from this DNA's translation at residues 4 and 7; the protein shown is translated from the DNA. This chain links TRGV4 with TRGJ1 or TRGJ2. This CDR3 contains 15 residues. Germline V gives CDR1 EGSTGY, CDR2 YDSYTSSV. The chain's CDR3 is CATRDGAGVYYKKLF. CDR3 nucleotide sequence: TGTGCCACCCGGGATGGCGCAGGGGTTTATTATAAGAAACTCTTT.

For this clone: TCRdb attributes to this sequence the protein of a much larger clone, which differs from the DNA translation at residue 3; a read error is likely, and the protein displayed is translated from the DNA. The chain carries TRGV9 and TRGJ1 or TRGJ2. No J gene was available from TCRdb, and it was assigned here by a germline match of the DNA. Germline V lookup: CDR1 GITISATS, CDR2 ISYDGTV (reference sequence). This CDR3 has 12 amino acids. The CDR3 DNA is TGTGCCTCGTGGAAGGACTTCCATAAGAAACTCTTT. It specifies CASWKDFHKKLF.

This clone was seen ten or more times. The translation of this DNA and the TCRdb protein of a much larger clone differ at residue 3, probably owing to a read error; the protein shown here is translated from the DNA. The rearrangement links TRGV9 to TRGJ1 or TRGJ2. The length of the CDR3 is 10 residues. Germline-derived CDR1 and CDR2 are GITISATS and ISYDGTV (reference sequence). The CDR3 spells CASWEDKKLF. For the CDR3, the DNA is TGTGCCTCGTGGGAGGATAAGAAACTCTTT.

This clone was counted ten times or more. TCRdb has a much larger clone's protein, which differs at residue 9 from the translation of this DNA, likely because of a read error; what is shown is the protein translated from the DNA. The V call is TRGV5, the J call TRGJ1 or TRGJ2. V trimming: 3 bases; J trimming: 15 bases; junction bases outside the gene matches: 11. The V gene's germline CDR1 is VINAFY and CDR2 YDVSNSKD. This CDR3 is built from 11 residues. The CDR3 here is CATWDRATRLF. The CDR3, as DNA: TGTGCCACCTGGGACCGAGCGACGAGACTCTTT.

About this clone itself: The protein in TCRdb stems from a much larger clone and differs at residue 4 from this DNA's translation, likely a read error; here the protein is translated from the DNA. The chain links TRGV4 to TRGJP1. The CDR3 is 18 amino acids. Germline V lookup: CDR1 EGSTGY, CDR2 YDSYTSSV. CDR3: CATCDGTPLMATGWFKIF. The CDR3 bases are TGTGCCACCTGTGATGGTACTCCTTTAATGGCCACTGGTTGGTTCAAGATATTT.

This clone was detected a few times. TCRdb's protein, taken from a much larger clone, differs from this DNA's translation at residue 12, likely owing to a read error; the protein displayed comes from the DNA. This chain uses TRGV9 with TRGJ1 or TRGJ2. TCRdb leaves out the J gene; it was filled in here by matching the DNA to germline. Germline CDR1 reads GITISATS; CDR2 reads ISYDGTV (reference sequence). The CDR3 is made up of 17 amino acids. CDR3 DNA: TGTGCCTTGTGGGAGGTCCCTCCATCAGAAAATTTTTATAAGAAACTCTTT. Its translation is CALWEVPPSENFYKKLF.

This clone was counted at least ten times. This DNA translates differently at residue 3 from the TCRdb protein, which is that of a much larger clone; a read error is likely, and the protein shown is the DNA's own translation. The V call is TRGV8, the J call TRGJ1 or TRGJ2. The J gene, not given by TCRdb, was assigned here from a germline match of the nucleotide sequence. Germline CDR1 is VENAVY and CDR2 is YDSYNSRV. CDR3 length: 13 amino acids. CDR3 nucleotides: TGTGCCGCCTGGAACCCCCCCGGTTATAAGAAACTCTTT. Encoded protein: CAAWNPPGYKKLF.

At least ten counts were recorded for this clone. TCRdb's protein for this DNA is that of a much larger clone and differs from the translation at residue 5, likely a read error; the protein shown is the DNA translation. The chain has TRGV9 and TRGJP. TCRdb lists no J gene, so it was determined here by aligning the DNA to germline. This CDR3 contains 17 residues. Germline V gene lookup returns CDR1 GITISATS and CDR2 ISYDGTV (reference sequence). CDR3 sequence: CALWGVHEELGKKIKVF. CDR3 nucleotide sequence: TGTGCCTTGTGGGGGGTGCACGAAGAGTTGGGCAAAAAAATCAAGGTATTT.

This clone showed up many times. The protein that TCRdb holds for this DNA derives from a much larger clone and differs from the translated DNA at residue 2, which likely indicates a read error; the protein shown here is translated from the DNA. The chain links TRGV9 to TRGJ1 or TRGJ2. TCRdb lists no J gene, so it was determined here by aligning the DNA to germline. This CDR3 has 9 residues. Germline V gene lookup returns CDR1 GITISATS and CDR2 ISYDGTV (reference sequence). In nucleotides, the CDR3 is TGTACCTTGTGGGAAGGGAAACTCTTT. It translates to CTLWEGKLF.

This clone has a handful of counts. The protein recorded in TCRdb matches a much larger clone and deviates from this DNA's translation at residue 11, suggesting a read error; the protein here is obtained by translating the DNA. J is TRGJP and V is TRGV9. The CDR3 is 18 residues long. The germline V gene encodes CDR1 GITISATS and CDR2 ISYDGTV (reference sequence). DNA for the CDR3: TGTGCCTTGTGGCAGGTGAGCCGGCAAGAGTTTGGCAAAAAAATCAAGGTATTT. Translating it yields CALWQVSRQEFGKKIKVF.

This clone was counted at least ten times. A far larger clone lies a single base away; this is likely a read error. Other DNA sequences within the sample encode an identical CDR3. The chain employs TRGV9 and TRGJ1 or TRGJ2. V was clipped by 1 base and J by 7 bases; unmatched bases: 7. The CDR3 contains 13 residues. Germline V gene lookup returns CDR1 GITISATS and CDR2 ISYDGTV (reference sequence). CDR3 in DNA: TGTGCCTTGTGGGAGGTACGGTACTATAAGAAACTCTTT. Encoded protein: CALWEVRYYKKLF.

This clone was recorded a few times. The mismatch at residue 9 between this DNA's translation and the TCRdb protein of a much larger clone likely reflects a read error; the protein shown is translated from the DNA. This chain connects TRGV5 to TRGJ1 or TRGJ2. The J gene comes from matching the DNA to germline here; TCRdb lacks it. This CDR3 has 15 residues. Germline assignment: CDR1 VINAFY and CDR2 YDVSNSKD. V was clipped by 0 bases and J by 3 bases; unmatched bases: 8. CDR3 in amino acids: CATWDRPKSYYKKLF. The DNA of the CDR3 is TGTGCCACCTGGGACAGGCCAAAGAGTTATTATAAGAAACTCTTT.

Concerning this clone: Only one base separates this from a far larger clonotype, so it likely reflects a read error. In the same sample, other DNA sequences code for this CDR3. The chain joins TRGV9 to TRGJ1 or TRGJ2. TCRdb gives no J gene; it was assigned here by matching the DNA to germline. V trimming: 0 bases; J trimming: 0 bases; junction bases outside the gene matches: 14. From germline, CDR1 is GITISATS and CDR2 ISYDGTV (reference sequence). The CDR3 runs 18 residues. This CDR3 is CALWEVRYGCPNYYKKLF. CDR3 in DNA: TGTGCCTTGTGGGAGGTGCGGTATGGGTGCCCGAATTATTATAAGAAACTCTTT.

As regards this clone: The protein in TCRdb stems from a much larger clone and differs at residue 5 from this DNA's translation, likely a read error; here the protein is translated from the DNA. The rearrangement joins TRGV9 to TRGJP. Germline V gene lookup returns CDR1 GITISATS and CDR2 ISYDGTV (reference sequence). The CDR3 is 17 amino acids. The CDR3 region has the DNA TGTGCCTTGTGGGTGGTGAATAAAGAGTTGGGCAAAAAAATCAAGGTATTT. Translation gives CALWVVNKELGKKIKVF.